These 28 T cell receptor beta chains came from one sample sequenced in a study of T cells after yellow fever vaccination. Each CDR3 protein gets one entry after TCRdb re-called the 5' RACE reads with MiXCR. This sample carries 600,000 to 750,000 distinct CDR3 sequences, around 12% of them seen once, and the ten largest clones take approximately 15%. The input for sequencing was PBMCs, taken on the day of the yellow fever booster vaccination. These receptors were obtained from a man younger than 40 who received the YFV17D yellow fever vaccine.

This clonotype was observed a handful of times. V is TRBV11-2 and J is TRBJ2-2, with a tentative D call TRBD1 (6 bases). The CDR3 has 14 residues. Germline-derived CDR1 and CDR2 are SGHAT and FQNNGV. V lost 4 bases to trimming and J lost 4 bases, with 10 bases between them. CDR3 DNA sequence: TGTGCCAGCAGCTCCTCGACAGGCACCGGGGAGCTGTTTTTT. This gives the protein CASSSSTGTGELFF. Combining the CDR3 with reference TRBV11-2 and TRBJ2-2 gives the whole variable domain EAGVAQSPRYKIIEKRQSVAFWCNPISGHATLYWYQQILGQGPKLLIQFQNNGVVDDSQLPKDRFSAERLKGVDSTLKIQPAKLEDSAVYLCASSSSTGTGELFFGEGSRLTVL.

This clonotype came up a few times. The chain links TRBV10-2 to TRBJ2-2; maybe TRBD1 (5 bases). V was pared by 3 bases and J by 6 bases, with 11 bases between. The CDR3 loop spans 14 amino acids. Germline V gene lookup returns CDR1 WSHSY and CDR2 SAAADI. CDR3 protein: CASSDQGASGELFF. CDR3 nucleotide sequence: TGCGCCAGCAGTGACCAGGGTGCATCCGGGGAGCTGTTTTTT.

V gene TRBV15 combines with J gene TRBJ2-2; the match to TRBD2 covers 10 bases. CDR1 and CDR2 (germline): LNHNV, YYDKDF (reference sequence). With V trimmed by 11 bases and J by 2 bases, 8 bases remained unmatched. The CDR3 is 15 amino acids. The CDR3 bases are TGTGCCTCCCGTCCTAGCGGGAGAAACACCGGGGAGCTGTTTTTT. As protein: CASRPSGRNTGELFF.

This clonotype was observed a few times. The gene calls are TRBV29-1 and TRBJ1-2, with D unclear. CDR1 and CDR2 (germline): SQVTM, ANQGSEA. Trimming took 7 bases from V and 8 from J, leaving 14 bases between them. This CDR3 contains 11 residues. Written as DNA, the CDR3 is TGCAGCGCTCCAAAGGGAGGCGGCTACACCTTC. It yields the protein CSAPKGGGYTF.

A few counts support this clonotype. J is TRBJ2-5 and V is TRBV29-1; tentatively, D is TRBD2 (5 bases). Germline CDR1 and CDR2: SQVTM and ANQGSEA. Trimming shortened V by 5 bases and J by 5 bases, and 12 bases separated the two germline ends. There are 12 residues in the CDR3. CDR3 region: CSVFTGWETQYF. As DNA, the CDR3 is TGCAGCGTTTTCACGGGGTGGGAGACCCAGTACTTC.

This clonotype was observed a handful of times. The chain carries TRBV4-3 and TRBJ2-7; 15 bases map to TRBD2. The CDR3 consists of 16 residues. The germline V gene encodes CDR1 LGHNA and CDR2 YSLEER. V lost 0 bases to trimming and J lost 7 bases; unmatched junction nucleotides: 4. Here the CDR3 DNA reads TGCGCCAGCAGCCAAGATGGACTAGCGGGAGGGCGAGAGCAGTACTTC. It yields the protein CASSQDGLAGGREQYF.

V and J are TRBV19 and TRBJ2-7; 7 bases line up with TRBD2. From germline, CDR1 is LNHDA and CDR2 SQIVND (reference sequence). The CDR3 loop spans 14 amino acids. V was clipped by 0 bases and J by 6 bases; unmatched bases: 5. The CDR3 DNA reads TGTGCCAGTAGTATAGACAGCGGGATAGGCGAGCAGTACTTC. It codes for CASSIDSGIGEQYF. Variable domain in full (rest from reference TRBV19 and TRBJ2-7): DGGITQSPKYLFRKEGQNVTLSCEQNLNHDAMYWYRQDPGQGLRLIYYSQIVNDFQKGDIAEGYSVSREKKESFPLTVTSAQKNPTAFYLCASSIDSGIGEQYFGPGTRLTVT.

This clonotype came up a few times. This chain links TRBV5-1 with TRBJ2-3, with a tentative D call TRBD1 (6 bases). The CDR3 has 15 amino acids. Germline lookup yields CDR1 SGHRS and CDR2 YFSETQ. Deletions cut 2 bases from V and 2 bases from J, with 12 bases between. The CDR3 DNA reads TGCGCCAGCAGCTTACAGGGTTTTGACACAGATACGCAGTATTTT. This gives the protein CASSLQGFDTDTQYF.

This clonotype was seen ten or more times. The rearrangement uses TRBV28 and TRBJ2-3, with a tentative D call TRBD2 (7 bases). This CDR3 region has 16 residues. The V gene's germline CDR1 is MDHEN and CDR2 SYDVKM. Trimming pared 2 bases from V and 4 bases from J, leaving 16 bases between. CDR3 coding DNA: TGTGCCAGCAGTTTAGCGGGGGCTGAGGTTGCAGATACGCAGTATTTT. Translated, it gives CASSLAGAEVADTQYF.

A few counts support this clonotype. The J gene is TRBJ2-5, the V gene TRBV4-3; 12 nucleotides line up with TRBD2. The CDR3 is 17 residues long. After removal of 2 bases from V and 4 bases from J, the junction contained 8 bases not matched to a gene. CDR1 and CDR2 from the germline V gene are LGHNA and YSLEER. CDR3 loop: CASSQRPLAGGGETQYF. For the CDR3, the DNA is TGCGCCAGCAGCCAACGCCCACTAGCGGGAGGAGGAGAGACCCAGTACTTC.

DNA for the CDR3: TGTGCCAGCACCCCCCTGCGAAGAGGGACAACTAATGAAAAACTGTTTTTT. Translating gives CASTPLRRGTTNEKLFF. The chain joins TRBV7-9 to TRBJ1-4; D gene unclear. V shed 7 bases and J shed 0 bases, with 18 bases lying between them. The germline V gene has CDR1 SEHNR and CDR2 FQNEAQ (reference sequence). The CDR3 consists of 17 residues.

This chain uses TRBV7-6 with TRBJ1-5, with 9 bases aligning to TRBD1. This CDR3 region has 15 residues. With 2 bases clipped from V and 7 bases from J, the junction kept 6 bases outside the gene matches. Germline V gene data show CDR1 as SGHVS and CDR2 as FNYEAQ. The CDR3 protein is CASSLRGQGEQPQHF. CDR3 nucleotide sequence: TGTGCCAGCAGCTTAAGGGGACAGGGTGAACAGCCCCAGCATTTT.

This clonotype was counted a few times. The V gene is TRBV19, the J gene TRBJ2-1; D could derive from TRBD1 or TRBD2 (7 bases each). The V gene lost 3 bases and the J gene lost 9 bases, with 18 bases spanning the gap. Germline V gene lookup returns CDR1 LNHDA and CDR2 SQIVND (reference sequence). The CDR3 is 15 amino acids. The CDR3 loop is CASSIAGRGGGEQFF. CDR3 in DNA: TGTGCCAGTAGTATCGCGGGCAGGGGGGGCGGTGAGCAGTTCTTC. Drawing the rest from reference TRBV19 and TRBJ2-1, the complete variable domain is DGGITQSPKYLFRKEGQNVTLSCEQNLNHDAMYWYRQDPGQGLRLIYYSQIVNDFQKGDIAEGYSVSREKKESFPLTVTSAQKNPTAFYLCASSIAGRGGGEQFFGPGTRLTVL.

The CDR3 DNA sequence: TGCAGCGTTGAAGATCTCGGACAGGGAGGAAACACCATATATTTT. Amino acids: CSVEDLGQGGNTIYF. The chain recombines TRBV29-1 with TRBJ1-3, with 8 bases identical to TRBD1. Trimming took 0 bases from V and 4 from J; bases not matched to a gene: 5. CDR1 SQVTM and CDR2 ANQGSEA come from the germline V gene. The CDR3 is made up of 15 amino acids.

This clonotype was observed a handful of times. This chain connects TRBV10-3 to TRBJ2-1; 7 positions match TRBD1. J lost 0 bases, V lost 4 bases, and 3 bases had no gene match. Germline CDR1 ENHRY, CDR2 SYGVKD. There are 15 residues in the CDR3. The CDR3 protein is CAISAGDSSYNEQFF. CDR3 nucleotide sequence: TGTGCCATCAGTGCCGGGGACAGCTCCTACAATGAGCAGTTCTTC.

The CDR3 DNA is TGTGCCAGCGCGGCAGCCTCGGGCTACGAGCAGTACTTC. Amino acids: CASAAASGYEQYF. The chain couples TRBV18 to TRBJ2-7; D ambiguous. This CDR3 region has 13 residues. CDR1 and CDR2 from the germline V gene are KGHSH and LQKENI. Between the trimmed V and J ends, which lost 8 bases and 3 bases, there was a span of 14 bases. Based on the CDR3 plus reference TRBV18 and TRBJ2-7, the full variable domain is NAGVMQNPRHLVRRRGQEARLRCSPMKGHSHVYWYRQLPEEGLKFMVYLQKENIIDESGMPKERFSAEFPKEGPSILRIQQVVRGDSAAYFCASAAASGYEQYFGPGTRLTVT.

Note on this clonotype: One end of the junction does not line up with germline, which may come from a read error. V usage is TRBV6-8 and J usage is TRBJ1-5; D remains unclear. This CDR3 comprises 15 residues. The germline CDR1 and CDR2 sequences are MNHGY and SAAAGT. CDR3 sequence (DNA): TGTGCCAGCAGTTACTCACTGGAAGGAAATCAGTCCCAGCATTTT. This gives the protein CASSYSLEGNQSQHF.

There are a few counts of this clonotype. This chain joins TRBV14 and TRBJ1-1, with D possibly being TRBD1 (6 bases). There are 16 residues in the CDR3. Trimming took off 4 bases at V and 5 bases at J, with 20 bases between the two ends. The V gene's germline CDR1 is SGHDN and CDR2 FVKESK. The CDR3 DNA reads TGTGCCAGCAGCCTAATCCCCCCGGGACACAATACTGAAGCTTTCTTT. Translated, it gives CASSLIPPGHNTEAFF.

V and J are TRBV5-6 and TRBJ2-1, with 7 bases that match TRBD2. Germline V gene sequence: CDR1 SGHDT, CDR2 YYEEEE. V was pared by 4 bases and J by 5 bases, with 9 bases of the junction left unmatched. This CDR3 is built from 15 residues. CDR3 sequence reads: CASSVAAGYNNEQFF. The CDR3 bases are TGTGCCAGCAGCGTAGCAGCGGGATATAACAATGAGCAGTTCTTC.

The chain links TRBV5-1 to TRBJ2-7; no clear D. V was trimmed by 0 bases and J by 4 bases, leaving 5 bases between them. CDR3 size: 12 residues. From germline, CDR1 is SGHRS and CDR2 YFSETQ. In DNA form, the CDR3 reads TGCGCCAGCAGCTTGGGGATGTACGAGCAGTACTTC. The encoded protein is CASSLGMYEQYF.

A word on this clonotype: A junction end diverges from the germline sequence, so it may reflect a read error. Here the CDR3 reads CASSAQIPGQRSF. The CDR3 nucleotides are TGCGCCAGCAGCGCCCAGATCCCGGGACAAAGGAGCTTC. The chain combines TRBV5-1 with TRBJ2-5, with D perhaps matching TRBD1 (6 bases). From germline, CDR1 is SGHRS and CDR2 YFSETQ. The length of the CDR3 is 13 residues.

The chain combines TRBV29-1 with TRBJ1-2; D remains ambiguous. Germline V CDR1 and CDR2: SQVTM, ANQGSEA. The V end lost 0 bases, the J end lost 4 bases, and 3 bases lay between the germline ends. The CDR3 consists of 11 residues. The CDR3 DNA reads TGCAGCGTTGAAGACGGCTATGGCTACACCTTC. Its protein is CSVEDGYGYTF. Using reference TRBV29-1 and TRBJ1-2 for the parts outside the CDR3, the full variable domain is SAVISQKPSRDICQRGTSLTIQCQVDSQVTMMFWYRQQPGQSLTLIATANQGSEATYESGFVIDKFPISRPNLTFSTLTVSNMSPEDSSIYLCSVEDGYGYTFGSGTRLTVV.

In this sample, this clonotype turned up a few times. The CDR3 bases are TGTGCCAGCAGACTCGGACAGGGAGAGTTCTACGAGCAGTACTTC. Translated, it gives CASRLGQGEFYEQYF. The rearrangement uses TRBV7-9 and TRBJ2-7; 8 nucleotides align to TRBD1. With V trimmed by 6 bases and J by 3 bases, 10 bases remained unmatched. The CDR3 is made up of 15 amino acids. Germline V gene sequence: CDR1 SEHNR, CDR2 FQNEAQ (reference sequence).

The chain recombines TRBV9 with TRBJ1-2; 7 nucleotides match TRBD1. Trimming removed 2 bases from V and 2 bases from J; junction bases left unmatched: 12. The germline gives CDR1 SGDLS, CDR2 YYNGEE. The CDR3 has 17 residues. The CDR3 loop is CASSVGSQGQANYGYTF. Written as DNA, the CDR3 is TGTGCCAGCAGCGTGGGAAGTCAAGGACAGGCGAACTATGGCTACACCTTC.

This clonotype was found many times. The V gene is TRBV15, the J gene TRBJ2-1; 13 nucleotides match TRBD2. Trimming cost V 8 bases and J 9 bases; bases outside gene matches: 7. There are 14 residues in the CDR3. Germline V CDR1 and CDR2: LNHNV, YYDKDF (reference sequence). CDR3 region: CATGGLAGVGEQFF. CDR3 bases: TGTGCCACCGGCGGACTAGCGGGAGTGGGTGAGCAGTTCTTC. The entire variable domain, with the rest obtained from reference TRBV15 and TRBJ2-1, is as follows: DAMVIQNPRYQVTQFGKPVTLSCSQTLNHNVMYWYQQKSSQAPKLLFHYYDKDFNNEADTPDNFQSRRPNTSFCFLDIRSPGLGDTAMYLCATGGLAGVGEQFFGPGTRLTVL.

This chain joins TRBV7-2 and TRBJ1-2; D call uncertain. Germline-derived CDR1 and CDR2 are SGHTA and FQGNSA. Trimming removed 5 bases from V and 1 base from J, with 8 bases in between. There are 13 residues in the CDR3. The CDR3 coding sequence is TGTGCCAGCAGCCCCGACAATAACTATGGCTACACCTTC. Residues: CASSPDNNYGYTF.

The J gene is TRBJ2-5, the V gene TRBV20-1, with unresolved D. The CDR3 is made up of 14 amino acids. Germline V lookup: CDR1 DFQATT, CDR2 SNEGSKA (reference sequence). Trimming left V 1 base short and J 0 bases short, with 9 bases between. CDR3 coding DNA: TGCAGTGCTAGAGGGGAAGCAGACCAAGAGACCCAGTACTTC. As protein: CSARGEADQETQYF.

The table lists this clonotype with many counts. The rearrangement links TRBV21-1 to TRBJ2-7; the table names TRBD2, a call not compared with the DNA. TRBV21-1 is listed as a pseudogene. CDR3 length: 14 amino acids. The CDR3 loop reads CARGRRGLPYEQYF. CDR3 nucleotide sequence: TGTGCCAGGGGACGCCGGGGCTTGCCCTACGAGCAGTACTTC.